This T cell receptor beta chain was captured by sequencing in a study of blood T cell repertoires in COVID-19. Study-level information: Sources were T cells, B-cell-depleted T cells, or PBMCs; the material itself was cDNA or gDNA.

CDR1 and CDR2 from the germline V gene are SEHNR and FQNEAQ (reference sequence). Trimming shortened V by 7 bases and J by 4 bases, and 8 bases separated the two germline ends. CDR3 size: 12 residues. The study assigned cohorts using participant-reported clinical history. Sequencing used immunoSEQ multiplex PCR; TCRdb keeps in-frame clones, though not all of them. This sample has 300,000 to 500,000 clones, with roughly 88% found just once. The sequenced sample was PBMCs or T cells enriched from blood (not recorded which). The chain recombines TRBV7-9 with TRBJ1-5, with D unclear. The sequence was collected from a woman aged 40 to 50 with acute COVID-19. The CDR3 DNA sequence: TGTGCCAGCACCGGCCCAAATCAGCCCCAGCATTTT. This encodes CASTGPNQPQHF. The full variable domain, in which reference TRBV7-9 and TRBJ1-5 provide the parts outside the CDR3, is DTGVSQNPRHKITKRGQNVTFRCDPISEHNRLYWYRQTLGQGPEFLTYFQNEAQLEKSRLLSDRFSAERPKGSFSTLEIQRTEQGDSAMYLCASTGPNQPQHFGDGTRLSIL.